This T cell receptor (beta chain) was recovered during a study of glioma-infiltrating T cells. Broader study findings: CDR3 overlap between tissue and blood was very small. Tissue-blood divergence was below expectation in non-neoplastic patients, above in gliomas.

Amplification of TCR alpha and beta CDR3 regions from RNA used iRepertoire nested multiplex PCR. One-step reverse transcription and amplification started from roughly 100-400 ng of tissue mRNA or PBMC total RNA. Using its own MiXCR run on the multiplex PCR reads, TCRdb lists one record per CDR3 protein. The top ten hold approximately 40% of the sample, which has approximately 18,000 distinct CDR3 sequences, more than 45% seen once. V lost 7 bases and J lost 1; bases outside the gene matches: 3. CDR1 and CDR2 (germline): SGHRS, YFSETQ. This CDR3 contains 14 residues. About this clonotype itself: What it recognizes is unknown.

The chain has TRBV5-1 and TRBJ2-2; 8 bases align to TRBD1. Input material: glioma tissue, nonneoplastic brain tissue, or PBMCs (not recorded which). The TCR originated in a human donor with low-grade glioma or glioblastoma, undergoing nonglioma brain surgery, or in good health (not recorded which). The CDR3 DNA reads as TGCGCCAGCTCCGGGACAGGGAACACCGGGGAGCTGTTTTTT. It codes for CASSGTGNTGELFF.